This TCR beta chain is drawn from a study of vaccination and CD4 T cells after COVID-19. Study overall: Two doses of either BNT162b2 or mRNA-1273 vaccine went to participants. Each post-COVID sample was drawn after diagnosis, and the median interval was roughly 100 days (range 35 to 161). The study's findings and limits: For convalescent patients, a median about 86% of reactive clones surfaced exclusively after vaccination. The median number of SARS-CoV-2-reactive clonotypes increased from roughly 21 to 40, a change that did not reach significance.

The CDR3 covers 16 residues. CDR1 and CDR2 from the germline V gene are MNHEY and SVGEGT. The germline V and J ends were trimmed by 7 bases and 4 bases, with 20 bases remaining between them. Regarding this clonotype: Its antigen remains unknown.

With the Oncomine TCR Beta short-read assay, DNA from cultured CD4+ T cells was sequenced. One entry per CDR3 protein results from TCRdb running MiXCR on the PCR reads. The table shows approximately 18,000 distinct CDR3 sequences, with about half occurring only once. Treatment noted: approximately 9-day PBMC culture with coronavirus spike peptide pools or control peptides (ViraFEST assay). Source material: CD4+ T cells from blood, cultured in vitro. The TCR originated in a human donor who had recovered from COVID-19. This chain joins TRBV6-2 or TRBV6-3 and TRBJ1-5; D may be TRBD1 (6 bases). DNA of the CDR3: TGTGCCAGCACCAAATGGGGGGGCGGAGGGAATCAGCCCCAGCATTTT. Its protein is CASTKWGGGGNQPQHF.